One sample yielded the 18 T cell receptor beta chains listed below, sequenced in a study of shared clonotypes between healthy human individuals. TCRdb keeps only in-frame clones here, not all; method: immunoSEQ multiplex PCR. The profile shows fewer than 650,000 clones, 76% of them singletons. What was sequenced was PBMCs. These receptor sequences come from a woman in her forties in good health. Some clones in this sample may be carry-over from other donors' samples.

On this clone: Since a far larger clone is one base different, this is likely a read error. The chain couples TRBV7-9 to TRBJ2-2; a weak D match, TRBD2 (6 bases). This CDR3 is built from 15 residues. CDR1 and CDR2 from the germline V gene are SEHNR and FQNEAQ (reference sequence). The ends were cut back, 3 bases at V and 7 bases at J, with 15 bases in the middle. CDR3 amino acids: CASSFARGLIGELFF. The DNA for the CDR3 is TGTGCCAGCAGCTTCGCCCGGGGGTTAATCGGGGAGCTGTTTTTT.

The V gene is TRBV7-2, the J gene TRBJ2-1; 9 positions match TRBD2. CDR1 and CDR2 from the germline V gene are SGHTA and FQGNSA. V gave up 0 bases and J gave up 9 bases; unmatched junction bases: 9. This CDR3 region has 16 residues. Here the CDR3 DNA reads TGTGCCAGCAGCTTAGCGGGTCGGTCTAGCGGGACTGAGCAGTTCTTC. This codes for CASSLAGRSSGTEQFF. The full variable domain, completed using reference TRBV7-2 and TRBJ2-1, is GAGVSQSPSNKVTEKGKDVELRCDPISGHTALYWYRQSLGQGLEFLIYFQGNSAPDKSGLPSDRFSAERTGGSVSTLTIQRTQQEDSAVYLCASSLAGRSSGTEQFFGPGTRLTVL.

This rearrangement joins TRBV2 to TRBJ2-7; the match to TRBD1 covers 8 bases. The trim removed 4 bases at V and 3 bases at J, leaving 8 bases unmatched. Germline CDR1 and CDR2: SNHLY and FYNNEI. The CDR3 contains 15 residues. CDR3: CASSARTGQLYEQYF. CDR3 nucleotides: TGTGCCAGCAGTGCAAGGACAGGGCAGCTCTACGAGCAGTACTTC.

V gene TRBV18 combines with J gene TRBJ2-1, with 8 nucleotides matching TRBD2. The ends lost 6 bases at V and 0 bases at J; junction bases unmatched: 10. This CDR3 comprises 17 residues. CDR1 is KGHSH and CDR2 is LQKENI in the germline V gene. The CDR3 DNA is TGTGCCAGCTCTCGGTCCAGCGGGAGCCACTCCTACAATGAGCAGTTCTTC. Its translation: CASSRSSGSHSYNEQFF.

The J gene is TRBJ2-7, the V gene TRBV5-1; D uncertain. The CDR3 is 14 residues long. The V and J ends lost 1 base and 0 bases respectively, with 8 bases between them. Germline V gene sequence: CDR1 SGHRS, CDR2 YFSETQ. CDR3 bases: TGCGCCAGCAGCTTGCAGGACGTCTCCTACGAGCAGTACTTC. Its translation: CASSLQDVSYEQYF.

The chain employs TRBV7-2 and TRBJ2-2, with D hard to call. The V end was cut by 1 base, the J end by 7 bases, with 13 bases between. The CDR3 totals 15 residues. From germline, CDR1 is SGHTA and CDR2 FQGNSA. CDR3 sequence reads: CASSLDWQIGGELFF. The CDR3 DNA reads as TGTGCCAGCAGCTTAGACTGGCAGATCGGCGGGGAGCTGTTTTTT.

V gene TRBV7-2 combines with J gene TRBJ1-4; a possible D gene is TRBD1 (5 bases). CDR1 SGHTA and CDR2 FQGNSA come from the germline V gene. The CDR3 contains 14 residues. The V and J ends lost 3 bases and 7 bases respectively, with 12 bases between them. CDR3: CASSFQGIGEKLFF. Here the CDR3 DNA reads TGTGCCAGCAGCTTCCAGGGAATAGGTGAAAAACTGTTTTTT.

This clone has at least ten counts. The chain has TRBV5-4 and TRBJ2-6, with 9 bases that match TRBD1. Germline values: CDR1 SGHNT, CDR2 YYREEE (reference sequence). This CDR3 region has 17 residues. After removal of 7 bases from V and 4 bases from J, the junction contained 12 bases not matched to a gene. This CDR3 is CASRPAGTGTGANVLTF. The CDR3 nucleotides read TGTGCCAGCCGGCCCGCCGGGACAGGGACCGGGGCCAACGTCCTGACTTTC.

In DNA form, the CDR3 reads TGTGCCAGCAGTTTACAGACTCAGCCCAATGAGCAGTTCTTC. Amino acids: CASSLQTQPNEQFF. The chain couples TRBV28 to TRBJ2-1; D gene uncertain. The germline V gene has CDR1 MDHEN and CDR2 SYDVKM. The V end lost 2 bases, the J end lost 6 bases, and 11 bases lay between the germline ends. The CDR3 runs to 14 residues.

This chain connects TRBV7-2 to TRBJ2-7; TRBD2 aligns across 10 bases. The CDR3 consists of 14 residues. Per germline, CDR1 SGHTA and CDR2 FQGNSA. Trimming cost V 7 bases and J 2 bases; bases outside gene matches: 5. The CDR3 loop reads CASTLTSGTYEQYF. CDR3 DNA sequence: TGTGCCAGCACCCTTACTAGCGGGACCTACGAGCAGTACTTC.

This clone is a singleton in its sample. This rearrangement joins TRBV29-1 to TRBJ2-1, with 8 bases identical to TRBD2. The germline gives CDR1 SQVTM, CDR2 ANQGSEA. The CDR3 covers 15 residues. The junction had 6 bases not matched to a gene; V was cut back by 5 bases and J by 0 bases. The CDR3 protein is CSVRESGSSYNEQFF. The CDR3 DNA reads as TGCAGCGTTCGGGAAAGCGGGAGCTCCTACAATGAGCAGTTCTTC.

This clone has only one observation. This chain links TRBV30 with TRBJ2-1; no reliable D call. The CDR3 loop spans 13 amino acids. Germline-derived CDR1 and CDR2 are GTSNPN and SVGIG (reference sequence). Trimming removed 3 bases from V and 1 base from J, with 7 bases in between. CDR3 protein: CAWSMGSYNEQFF. The CDR3 nucleotides read TGTGCCTGGAGCATGGGGTCCTACAATGAGCAGTTCTTC.

The chain recombines TRBV5-6 with TRBJ2-3; D might be TRBD2 (6 bases). The CDR3 consists of 19 residues. In germline, CDR1 is SGHDT, CDR2 YYEEEE. The V gene lost 4 bases and the J gene lost 2 bases, with 26 bases spanning the gap. The CDR3 sequence: CASSLLGFWDFSVTDTQYF. DNA for the CDR3: TGTGCCAGCAGCCTACTAGGATTTTGGGACTTTTCCGTCACAGATACGCAGTATTTT.

J is TRBJ2-1 and V is TRBV5-1, with D unclear. The V gene's germline CDR1 is SGHRS and CDR2 YFSETQ. This CDR3 contains 13 residues. Trimming left V 0 bases short and J 9 bases short, with 10 bases between. CDR3 residues: CASSLGQKSEQFF. DNA of the CDR3: TGCGCCAGCAGCTTGGGTCAGAAGAGTGAGCAGTTCTTC.

This clone came up a few times. This sequence joins TRBV5-4 and TRBJ2-7; D is ambiguous. The CDR3 spans 12 residues. V lost 4 bases and J 6 bases, leaving 11 bases between the germline ends. The V gene's germline CDR1 is SGHNT and CDR2 YYREEE (reference sequence). The CDR3 nucleotides read TGTGCCAGCAGCACTTACCCAGGCGAGCAGTACTTC. Translation gives CASSTYPGEQYF. Variable domain in full (rest from reference TRBV5-4 and TRBJ2-7): ETGVTQSPTHLIKTRGQQVTLRCSSQSGHNTVSWYQQALGQGPQFIFQYYREEENGRGNFPPRFSGLQFPNYSSELNVNALELDDSALYLCASSTYPGEQYFGPGTRLTVT.

Concerning this clone itself: A much larger clone lies one base from this, so it may be a read error. V is TRBV29-1 and J is TRBJ1-1; no clear D. In germline, CDR1 is SQVTM, CDR2 ANQGSEA. The CDR3 has 13 residues. CDR3: CSVSGNMNTEASF. The DNA of the CDR3 is TGCAGCGTCTCGGGGAACATGAACACTGAAGCTTCCTTT.

J is TRBJ2-1 and V is TRBV6-5; D may be TRBD2 (7 bases). This CDR3 comprises 15 residues. The germline V gene has CDR1 MNHEY and CDR2 SVGAGI. V dropped 6 bases and J dropped 3 bases, with 15 bases sitting between them. The CDR3 protein is CASSQGGTSYNEQFF. Written as DNA, the CDR3 is TGTGCCAGCAGCCAGGGAGGGACAAGCTACAATGAGCAGTTCTTC.

The chain combines TRBV7-2 with TRBJ2-7; 10 bases line up with TRBD2. V shed 5 bases and J 2 bases; nucleotides not matched to a gene: 6. The CDR3 is 15 amino acids. Germline-derived CDR1 and CDR2 are SGHTA and FQGNSA. This chain's CDR3 is CASSMTSGRTYEQYF. CDR3 nucleotide sequence: TGTGCCAGCAGCATGACTAGCGGGCGAACCTACGAGCAGTACTTC. Drawing the rest from reference TRBV7-2 and TRBJ2-7, the complete variable domain is GAGVSQSPSNKVTEKGKDVELRCDPISGHTALYWYRQSLGQGLEFLIYFQGNSAPDKSGLPSDRFSAERTGGSVSTLTIQRTQQEDSAVYLCASSMTSGRTYEQYFGPGTRLTVT.